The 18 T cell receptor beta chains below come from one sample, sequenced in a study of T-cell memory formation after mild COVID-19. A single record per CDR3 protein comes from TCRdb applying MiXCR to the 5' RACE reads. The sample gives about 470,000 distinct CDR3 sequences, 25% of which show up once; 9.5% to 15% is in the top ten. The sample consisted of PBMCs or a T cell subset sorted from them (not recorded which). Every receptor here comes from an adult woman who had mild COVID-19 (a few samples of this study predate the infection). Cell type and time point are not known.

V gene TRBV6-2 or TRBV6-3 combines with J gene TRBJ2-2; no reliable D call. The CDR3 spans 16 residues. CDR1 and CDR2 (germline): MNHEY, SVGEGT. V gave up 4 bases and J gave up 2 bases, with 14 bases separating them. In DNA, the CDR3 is TGTGCCAGCAGTTCAACCAGGCTCTCCAACACCGGGGAGCTGTTTTTT. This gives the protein CASSSTRLSNTGELFF.

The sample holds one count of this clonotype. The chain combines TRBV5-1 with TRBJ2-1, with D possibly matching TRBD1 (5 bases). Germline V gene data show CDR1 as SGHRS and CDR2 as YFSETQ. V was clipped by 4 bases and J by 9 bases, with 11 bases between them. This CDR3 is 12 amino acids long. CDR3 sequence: CASSQRGTEQFF. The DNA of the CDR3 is TGCGCCAGCAGCCAAAGGGGTACTGAGCAGTTCTTC.

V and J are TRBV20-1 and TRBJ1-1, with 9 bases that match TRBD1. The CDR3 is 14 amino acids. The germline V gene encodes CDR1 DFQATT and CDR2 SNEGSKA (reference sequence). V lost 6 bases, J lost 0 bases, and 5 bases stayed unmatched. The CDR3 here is CSASDRGLNTEAFF. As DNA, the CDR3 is TGCAGTGCCTCGGACAGGGGCCTGAACACTGAAGCTTTCTTT.

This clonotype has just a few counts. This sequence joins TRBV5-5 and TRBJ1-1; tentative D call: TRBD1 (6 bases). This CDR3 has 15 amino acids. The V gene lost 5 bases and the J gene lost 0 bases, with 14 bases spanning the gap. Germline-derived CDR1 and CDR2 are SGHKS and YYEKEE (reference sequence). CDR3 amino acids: CASSMEGGMNTEAFF. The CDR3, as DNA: TGTGCCAGCAGTATGGAGGGGGGCATGAACACTGAAGCTTTCTTT. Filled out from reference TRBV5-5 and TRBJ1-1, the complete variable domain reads DAGVTQSPTHLIKTRGQQVTLRCSPISGHKSVSWYQQVLGQGPQFIFQYYEKEERGRGNFPDRFSARQFPNYSSELNVNALLLGDSALYLCASSMEGGMNTEAFFGQGTRLTVV.

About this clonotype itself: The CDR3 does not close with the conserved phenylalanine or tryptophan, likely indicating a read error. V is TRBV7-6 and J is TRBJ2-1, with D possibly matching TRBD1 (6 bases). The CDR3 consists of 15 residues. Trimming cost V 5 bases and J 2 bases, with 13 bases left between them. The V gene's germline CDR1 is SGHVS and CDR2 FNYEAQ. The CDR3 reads CASSLRQGTYNEQFL. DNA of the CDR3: TGTGCCAGCAGCCTCCGGCAGGGGACCTACAATGAGCAGTTCTTA.

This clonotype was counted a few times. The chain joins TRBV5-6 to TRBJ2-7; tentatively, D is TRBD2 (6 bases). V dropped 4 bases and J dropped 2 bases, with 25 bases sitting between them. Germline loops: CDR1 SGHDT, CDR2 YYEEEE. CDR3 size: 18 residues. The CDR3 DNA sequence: TGTGCCAGCAGCCGTTTTTGGAGAGACGGGACTGAAGCCTACGAGCAGTACTTC. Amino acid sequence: CASSRFWRDGTEAYEQYF.

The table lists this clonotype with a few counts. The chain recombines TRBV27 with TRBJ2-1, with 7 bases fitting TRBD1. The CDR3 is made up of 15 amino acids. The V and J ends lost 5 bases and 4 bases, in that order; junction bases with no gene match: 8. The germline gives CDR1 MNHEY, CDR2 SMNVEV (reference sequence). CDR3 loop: CASSTPGTAYNEQFF. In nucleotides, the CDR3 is TGTGCCAGCAGTACTCCCGGGACAGCGTACAATGAGCAGTTCTTC.

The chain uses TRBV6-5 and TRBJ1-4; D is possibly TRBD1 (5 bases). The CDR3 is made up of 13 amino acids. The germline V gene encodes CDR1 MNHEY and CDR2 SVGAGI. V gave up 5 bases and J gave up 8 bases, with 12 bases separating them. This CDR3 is CASSAGPQEKLFF. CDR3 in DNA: TGTGCCAGCAGTGCGGGACCGCAGGAAAAACTGTTTTTT.

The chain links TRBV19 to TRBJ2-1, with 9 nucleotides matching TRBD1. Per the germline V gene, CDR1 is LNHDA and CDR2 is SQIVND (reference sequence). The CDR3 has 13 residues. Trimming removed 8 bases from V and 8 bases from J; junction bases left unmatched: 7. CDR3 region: CASAGTGWDEQFF. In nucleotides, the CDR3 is TGTGCCAGTGCCGGGACAGGGTGGGATGAGCAGTTCTTC.

Written as DNA, the CDR3 is TGTGCCAGCACCTTTCCCGGGGGGGATGAGCAGTTCTTC. Translation gives CASTFPGGDEQFF. The genes are TRBV7-9 and TRBJ2-1, with 8 bases aligning to TRBD2. V gave up 7 bases and J gave up 8 bases; unmatched junction bases: 7. This CDR3 contains 13 residues. CDR1 SEHNR and CDR2 FQNEAQ come from the germline V gene (reference sequence).

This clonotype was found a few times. The CDR3 coding sequence is TGCGCCAGCAGCTTGGCAGGGATATTCACAGATACGCAGTATTTT. Its translation is CASSLAGIFTDTQYF. The V and J genes are TRBV5-1 and TRBJ2-3; D may be TRBD1 (5 bases). CDR3 length: 15 amino acids. V lost 0 bases to trimming and J lost 2 bases, with 10 bases between them. Per germline, CDR1 SGHRS and CDR2 YFSETQ.

The CDR3 sequence: CASSQQQDNYEQYF. CDR3 in DNA: TGCGCCAGCAGCCAACAACAGGACAACTACGAGCAGTACTTC. The chain has TRBV4-1 and TRBJ2-7; the D gene is possibly TRBD1 (5 bases). V was shortened by 2 bases and J by 3 bases, with 11 bases between the two germline ends. The CDR3 sequence is 14 residues long. Germline assignment: CDR1 MGHRA and CDR2 YSYEKL.

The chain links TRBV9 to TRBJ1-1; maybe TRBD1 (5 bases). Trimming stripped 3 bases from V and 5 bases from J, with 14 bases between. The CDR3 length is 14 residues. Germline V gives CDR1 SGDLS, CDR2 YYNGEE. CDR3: CASSAGSRGTEAFF. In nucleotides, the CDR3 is TGTGCCAGCAGCGCCGGTTCCCGGGGGACTGAAGCTTTCTTT.

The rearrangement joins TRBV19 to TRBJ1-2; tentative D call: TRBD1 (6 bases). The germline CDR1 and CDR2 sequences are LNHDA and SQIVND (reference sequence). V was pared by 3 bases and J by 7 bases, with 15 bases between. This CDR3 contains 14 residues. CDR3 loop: CASSIPGGAPGYTF. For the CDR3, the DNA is TGTGCCAGTAGTATCCCTGGGGGGGCTCCTGGCTACACCTTC.

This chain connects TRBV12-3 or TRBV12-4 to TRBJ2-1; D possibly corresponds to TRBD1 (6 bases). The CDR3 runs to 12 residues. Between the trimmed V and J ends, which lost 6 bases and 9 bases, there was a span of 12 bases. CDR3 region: CASRTGRGEQFF. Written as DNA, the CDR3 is TGTGCCAGCAGAACTGGCAGGGGTGAGCAGTTCTTC.

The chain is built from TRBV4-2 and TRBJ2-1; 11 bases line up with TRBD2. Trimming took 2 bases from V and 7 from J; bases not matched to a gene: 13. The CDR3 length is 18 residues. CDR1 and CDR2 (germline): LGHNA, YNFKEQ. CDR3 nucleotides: TGTGCCAGCAGCCAACCCTCGGGAACTAGCGGGAGTGGGAATGAGCAGTTCTTC. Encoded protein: CASSQPSGTSGSGNEQFF.

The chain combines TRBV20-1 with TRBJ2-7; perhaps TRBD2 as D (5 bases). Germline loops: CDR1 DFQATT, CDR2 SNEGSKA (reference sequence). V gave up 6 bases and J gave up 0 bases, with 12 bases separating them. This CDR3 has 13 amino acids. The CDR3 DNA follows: TGCAGTGCCCGGCATGGGAGCTCCTACGAGCAGTACTTC. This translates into CSARHGSSYEQYF.

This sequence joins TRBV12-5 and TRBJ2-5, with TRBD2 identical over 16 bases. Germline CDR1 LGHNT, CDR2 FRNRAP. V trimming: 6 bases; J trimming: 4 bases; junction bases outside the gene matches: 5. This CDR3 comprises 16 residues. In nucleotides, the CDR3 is TGTGCTAGTGGCCCCGGGACTAGCGGGGGGGGAGAGACCCAGTACTTC. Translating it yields CASGPGTSGGGETQYF.